Following are 25 T cell receptor beta chains from one sample sequenced in a study of neurological immune-mediated disorders. Time point specified: longitudinal time-point 1 (baseline). TCRdb analysed the 5' RACE reads with MiXCR anew, one entry per CDR3 protein. The table includes about 40,000 distinct CDR3 sequences, around 3.1% detected once. Sequenced input: PBMCs. The receptors stem from a woman between 55 and 75 years old with multiple sclerosis.

This clonotype occurred many times. The genes are TRBV6-5 and TRBJ1-2; 8 bases align to TRBD1. Germline CDR1 and CDR2: MNHEY and SVGAGI. The CDR3 consists of 14 residues. The J segment lost 7 bases and the V segment lost 0 bases, leaving 4 bases of the junction unmatched. The CDR3 spells CASSYSQGASGYTF. The CDR3 DNA sequence: TGTGCCAGCAGTTACTCCCAGGGGGCGAGTGGCTACACCTTC.

This clonotype is categorized as medium-sized. V is TRBV5-1 and J is TRBJ2-2; TRBD1 is a possible D gene (5 bases). The CDR3 is made up of 14 amino acids. Trimming took off 4 bases at V and 4 bases at J, with 11 bases between the two ends. The germline gives CDR1 SGHRS, CDR2 YFSETQ. This CDR3 is CASSMGRSTGELFF. Here the CDR3 DNA reads TGCGCCAGCAGCATGGGGCGGAGCACCGGGGAGCTGTTTTTT.

The rearrangement joins TRBV6-5 to TRBJ1-1; unclear D gene. There are 12 residues in the CDR3. V shed 0 bases and J shed 10 bases, with 9 bases lying between them. Germline CDR1 MNHEY, CDR2 SVGAGI. CDR3 DNA: TGTGCCAGCAGTTACTCGTCAGGCGGAGCTTTCTTT. As protein: CASSYSSGGAFF.

This clonotype was recorded at least ten times. The CDR3 spells CASSNPDYLSYEQYF. As DNA, the CDR3 is TGTGCCAGCAGCAATCCAGACTACCTCTCCTACGAGCAGTACTTC. The V and J genes are TRBV7-8 and TRBJ2-7, with a possible D match to TRBD2 (5 bases). V lost 5 bases and J lost 0, with 14 bases in between. The CDR3 length is 15 residues. CDR1 is SGHVS and CDR2 is FQNEAQ in the germline V gene.

This clonotype came up many times. This sequence joins TRBV9 and TRBJ2-1, with TRBD2 matching 8 bases. The CDR3 totals 15 residues. The germline CDR1 and CDR2 sequences are SGDLS and YYNGEE. The trim removed 0 bases at V and 9 bases at J, leaving 8 bases unmatched. The CDR3 DNA is TGTGCCAGCAGCGTAGCCAGCGGGGGACCCAGTGAGCAGTTCTTC. It specifies CASSVASGGPSEQFF.

In this sample, this clonotype turned up many times. This chain links TRBV12-3 or TRBV12-4 with TRBJ2-6; D perhaps matches TRBD1 (5 bases). With 3 bases removed from V and 3 bases from J, the gap between germline ends came to 9 bases. The CDR3 covers 15 residues. The CDR3 region is CASSLRQSGANVLTF. CDR3 nucleotides: TGTGCCAGCAGTTTGAGACAGAGTGGGGCCAACGTCCTGACTTTC.

This clonotype was detected many times. The rearrangement joins TRBV9 to TRBJ2-5; D gene unclear. V dropped 0 bases and J dropped 4 bases, with 10 bases sitting between them. Germline CDR1 is SGDLS and CDR2 is YYNGEE. This CDR3 comprises 14 residues. Written as DNA, the CDR3 is TGTGCCAGCAGCGTAGAGTCCGGAACAGAGACCCAGTACTTC. It codes for CASSVESGTETQYF. Complete variable domain (other parts from reference TRBV9 and TRBJ2-5): DSGVTQTPKHLITATGQRVTLRCSPRSGDLSVYWYQQSLDQGLQFLIQYYNGEERAKGNILERFSAQQFPDLHSELNLSSLELGDSALYFCASSVESGTETQYFGPGTRLLVL.

This clonotype was seen repeatedly, ten times or more. The chain recombines TRBV5-6 with TRBJ2-1, with D possibly matching TRBD2 (7 bases). Trimming took 0 bases from V and 0 from J, leaving 13 bases between them. Germline V gene sequence: CDR1 SGHDT, CDR2 YYEEEE. This CDR3 is built from 17 residues. The CDR3, as DNA: TGTGCCAGCAGCTTGGTGGGCGGGGGCGACTCCTACAATGAGCAGTTCTTC. It translates to CASSLVGGGDSYNEQFF.

At least ten counts were recorded for this clonotype. The rearrangement joins TRBV12-3 or TRBV12-4 to TRBJ2-5; the D gene is possibly TRBD1 (5 bases). This CDR3 contains 12 residues. Trimming took off 4 bases at V and 5 bases at J, with 8 bases between the two ends. CDR3 in amino acids: CASSSGFETQYF. The CDR3 DNA sequence: TGTGCCAGCAGTTCAGGGTTTGAGACCCAGTACTTC.

This clonotype occurred many times. This chain connects TRBV20-1 to TRBJ2-4; D is undetermined. The CDR3 runs 18 residues. The germline V gene has CDR1 DFQATT and CDR2 SNEGSKA (reference sequence). The germline V and J ends were trimmed by 0 bases and 0 bases, with 18 bases remaining between them. CDR3 sequence (DNA): TGCAGTGCTAGAGATTCCGGGCCTCAACCTCTAGCCAAAAACATTCAGTACTTC. Encoded protein: CSARDSGPQPLAKNIQYF.

This clonotype was seen ten or more times. The gene calls are TRBV5-1 and TRBJ1-3; a possible D gene is TRBD1 (6 bases). Germline V gene lookup returns CDR1 SGHRS and CDR2 YFSETQ. CDR3 length: 14 amino acids. Deletions cut 3 bases from V and 3 bases from J, with 10 bases between. The CDR3 DNA reads TGCGCCAGCAGCTCCACAGGGCTTGGAAACACCATATATTTT. This gives the protein CASSSTGLGNTIYF.

Ten or more counts support this clonotype. The V and J genes are TRBV20-1 and TRBJ1-2, with a tentative D call TRBD1 (5 bases). The germline V gene has CDR1 DFQATT and CDR2 SNEGSKA (reference sequence). The ends were cut back, 3 bases at V and 4 bases at J, with 18 bases in the middle. The CDR3 runs to 15 residues. CDR3 in amino acids: CSARRTDSRFYGYTF. Written as DNA, the CDR3 is TGCAGTGCTAGGCGTACTGACAGCCGCTTCTATGGCTACACCTTC.

This clonotype was recorded many times. The rearrangement uses TRBV20-1 and TRBJ1-5; D remains ambiguous. Germline V gene data show CDR1 as DFQATT and CDR2 as SNEGSKA (reference sequence). The ends were cut back, 4 bases at V and 2 bases at J, with 15 bases in the middle. CDR3 length: 15 amino acids. CDR3 amino acids: CSAKAGMVGNQPQHF. The CDR3 nucleotides are TGCAGTGCTAAGGCGGGTATGGTTGGCAATCAGCCCCAGCATTTT.

This clonotype showed up many times. The chain links TRBV7-2 to TRBJ2-2; the D gene is possibly TRBD2 (6 bases). V lost 6 bases, J lost 6 bases, and 23 bases lay in between. Germline V gene sequence: CDR1 SGHTA, CDR2 FQGNSA. The CDR3 loop spans 17 amino acids. The CDR3 DNA follows: TGTGCCAGCAGTCAAGGGGAACCCGGGAGACCACCCGGGGAGCTGTTTTTT. Protein sequence: CASSQGEPGRPPGELFF. The variable domain in full, completed from reference TRBV7-2 and TRBJ2-2, reads GAGVSQSPSNKVTEKGKDVELRCDPISGHTALYWYRQSLGQGLEFLIYFQGNSAPDKSGLPSDRFSAERTGGSVSTLTIQRTQQEDSAVYLCASSQGEPGRPPGELFFGEGSRLTVL.

This clonotype was seen repeatedly, ten times or more. The chain employs TRBV27 and TRBJ2-5; 9 bases fit TRBD2. Looked up from germline, CDR1 is MNHEY and CDR2 is SMNVEV (reference sequence). The ends lost 4 bases at V and 1 base at J; junction bases unmatched: 7. CDR3 length: 16 residues. The CDR3 sequence is CASSSILAGFQETQYF. The CDR3 DNA sequence: TGTGCCAGCAGTTCAATTCTAGCGGGGTTCCAAGAGACCCAGTACTTC.

This clonotype was found many times. The chain carries TRBV20-1 and TRBJ2-5, with D unclear. Per the germline V gene, CDR1 is DFQATT and CDR2 is SNEGSKA (reference sequence). V was cut by 3 bases and J by 2 bases, with 7 bases left in between. This CDR3 contains 12 residues. The CDR3 sequence: CSASPSQETQYF. CDR3 in DNA: TGCAGTGCTAGTCCATCGCAAGAGACCCAGTACTTC.

This clonotype was recorded at least ten times. V is TRBV7-8 and J is TRBJ1-2; D is ambiguous. This CDR3 spans 15 amino acids. Germline V gene sequence: CDR1 SGHVS, CDR2 FQNEAQ. V was shortened by 5 bases and J by 4 bases, with 17 bases between the two germline ends. CDR3 protein: CASSARSGSGYGYTF. The CDR3 DNA reads TGTGCCAGCAGCGCACGTTCTGGGTCTGGCTATGGCTACACCTTC.

The chain has TRBV12-3 or TRBV12-4 and TRBJ2-2; D is perhaps TRBD2 (5 bases). The CDR3 spans 15 residues. Trimming cost V 6 bases and J 4 bases, with 15 bases left between them. This CDR3 is CASRSGVASTGELFF. The CDR3 DNA is TGTGCCAGCAGGTCCGGGGTGGCAAGCACCGGGGAGCTGTTTTTT.

This clonotype was recorded at least ten times. This chain links TRBV3-1 with TRBJ2-2, with TRBD2 identical over 9 bases. V trimming: 0 bases; J trimming: 6 bases; junction bases outside the gene matches: 11. This CDR3 region has 18 residues. Germline CDR1 reads LGHDT; CDR2 reads YNNKEL (reference sequence). CDR3 sequence (DNA): TGTGCCAGCAGCCAAGATAGTCTAGCGGGGAGTGAGTCCGGGGAGCTGTTTTTT. Translating it yields CASSQDSLAGSESGELFF. Full variable domain (rest looked up from reference TRBV3-1 and TRBJ2-2): DTAVSQTPKYLVTQMGNDKSIKCEQNLGHDTMYWYKQDSKKFLKIMFSYNNKELIINETVPNRFSPKSPDKAHLNLHINSLELGDSAVYFCASSQDSLAGSESGELFFGEGSRLTVL.

For this clonotype: A much larger clone lies one base from this, so it may be a read error. The chain is built from TRBV20-1 and TRBJ2-7; perhaps TRBD1 as D (5 bases). The CDR3 has 14 residues. V lost 4 bases to trimming and J lost 0 bases, with 13 bases between them. The germline V gene encodes CDR1 DFQATT and CDR2 SNEGSKA (reference sequence). This CDR3 is CSAKGRTPSYEQYF. CDR3 nucleotides: TGCAGTGCTAAAGGCAGGACACCCTCCTACGAGCAGTACTTC.

The chain has TRBV7-9 and TRBJ2-7, with 9 bases lining up with TRBD1. Trimming took 5 bases from V and 2 from J; bases not matched to a gene: 4. Germline V gene data show CDR1 as SEHNR and CDR2 as FQNEAQ (reference sequence). The CDR3 length is 14 residues. The CDR3 DNA is TGTGCCAGCAGCCGTACAGGGGGCCCCTACGAGCAGTACTTC. Protein product: CASSRTGGPYEQYF.

This clonotype was detected ten times or more. V and J are TRBV7-2 and TRBJ2-5, with D unresolved. This CDR3 contains 14 residues. Germline CDR1 is SGHTA and CDR2 is FQGNSA. V lost 2 bases and J lost 2, with 9 bases in between. The CDR3 is CASSLLAIQETQYF. CDR3 DNA: TGTGCCAGCAGCTTACTCGCGATACAAGAGACCCAGTACTTC.

Within the sample, this clonotype is medium-sized. The V gene is TRBV7-9, the J gene TRBJ2-7; TRBD1 agrees at 7 bases. The CDR3 loop spans 13 amino acids. Germline V gene lookup returns CDR1 SEHNR and CDR2 FQNEAQ (reference sequence). Trimming at V came to 7 bases and at J to 4 bases, leaving 7 bases not matched to a gene. DNA of the CDR3: TGTGCCAGCAATCGGGACAGCAGTTACGAGCAGTACTTC. Translated: CASNRDSSYEQYF.

This clonotype was seen ten or more times. This chain links TRBV11-3 with TRBJ2-5, with D perhaps TRBD2 (5 bases). This CDR3 is built from 14 residues. The ends were cut back, 3 bases at V and 3 bases at J, with 11 bases in the middle. The germline gives CDR1 SGHNT, CDR2 YENEEA. CDR3 sequence: CASSFSDGEETQYF. CDR3 bases: TGTGCCAGCAGCTTCAGTGACGGGGAAGAGACCCAGTACTTC. Looking up the rest from reference TRBV11-3 and TRBJ2-5 gives the full variable domain: EAGVVQSPRYKIIEKKQPVAFWCNPISGHNTLYWYLQNLGQGPELLIRYENEEAVDDSQLPKDRFSAERLKGVDSTLKIQPAELGDSAVYLCASSFSDGEETQYFGPGTRLLVL.

At least ten counts were recorded for this clonotype. The chain uses TRBV15 and TRBJ2-1; TRBD1 agrees at 11 bases. CDR1 is LNHNV, CDR2 YYDKDF, per germline (reference sequence). V was clipped by 0 bases and J by 5 bases; unmatched bases: 3. The CDR3 is 16 amino acids. CDR3 protein: CATSRDGDRGNNEQFF. In DNA form, the CDR3 reads TGTGCCACCAGCAGAGATGGGGACAGGGGGAACAATGAGCAGTTCTTC.